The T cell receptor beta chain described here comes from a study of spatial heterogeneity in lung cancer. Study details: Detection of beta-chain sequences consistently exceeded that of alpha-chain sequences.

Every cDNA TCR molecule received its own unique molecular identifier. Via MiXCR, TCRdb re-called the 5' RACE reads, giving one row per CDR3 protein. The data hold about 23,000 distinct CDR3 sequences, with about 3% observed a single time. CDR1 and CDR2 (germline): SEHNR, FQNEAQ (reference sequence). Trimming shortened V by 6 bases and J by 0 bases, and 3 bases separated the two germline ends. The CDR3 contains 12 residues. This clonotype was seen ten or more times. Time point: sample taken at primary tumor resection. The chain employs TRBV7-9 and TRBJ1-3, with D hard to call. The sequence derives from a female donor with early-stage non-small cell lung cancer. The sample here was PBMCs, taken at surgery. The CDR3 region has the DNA TGTGCCAGCAGTGACTCTGGAAACACCATATATTTT. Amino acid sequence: CASSDSGNTIYF.